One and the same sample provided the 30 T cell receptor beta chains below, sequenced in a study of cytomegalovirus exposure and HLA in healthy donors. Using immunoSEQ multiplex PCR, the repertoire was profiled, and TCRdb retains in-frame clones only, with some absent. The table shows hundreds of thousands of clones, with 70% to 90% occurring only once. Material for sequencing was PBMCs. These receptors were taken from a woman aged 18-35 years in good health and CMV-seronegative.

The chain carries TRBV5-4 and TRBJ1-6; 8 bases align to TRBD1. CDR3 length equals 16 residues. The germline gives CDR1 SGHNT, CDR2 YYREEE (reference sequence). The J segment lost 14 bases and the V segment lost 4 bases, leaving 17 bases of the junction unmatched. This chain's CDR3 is CASSVVVGTGEGTLHF. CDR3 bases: TGTGCCAGCAGCGTGGTTGTTGGGACAGGTGAGGGGACCCTCCACTTT.

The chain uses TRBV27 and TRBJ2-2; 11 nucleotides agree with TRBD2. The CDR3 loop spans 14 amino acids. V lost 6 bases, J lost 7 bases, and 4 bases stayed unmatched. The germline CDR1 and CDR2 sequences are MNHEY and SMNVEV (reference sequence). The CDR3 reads CASRLAGEIGELFF. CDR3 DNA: TGTGCCAGCAGACTAGCGGGAGAAATCGGGGAGCTGTTTTTT.

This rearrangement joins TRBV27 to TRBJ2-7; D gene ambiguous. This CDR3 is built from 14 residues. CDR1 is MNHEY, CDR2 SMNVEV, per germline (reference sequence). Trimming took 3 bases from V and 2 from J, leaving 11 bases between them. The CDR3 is CASSFRDKPYEQYF. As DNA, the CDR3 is TGTGCCAGCAGTTTCAGAGACAAGCCCTACGAGCAGTACTTC.

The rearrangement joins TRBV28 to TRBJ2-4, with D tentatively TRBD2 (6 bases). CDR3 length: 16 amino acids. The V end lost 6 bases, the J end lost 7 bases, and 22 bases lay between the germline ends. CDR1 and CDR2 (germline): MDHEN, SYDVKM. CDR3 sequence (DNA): TGTGCCAGCAGCCATAGTCTAGCGTTAGGCGCGAACATTCAGTACTTC. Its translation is CASSHSLALGANIQYF.

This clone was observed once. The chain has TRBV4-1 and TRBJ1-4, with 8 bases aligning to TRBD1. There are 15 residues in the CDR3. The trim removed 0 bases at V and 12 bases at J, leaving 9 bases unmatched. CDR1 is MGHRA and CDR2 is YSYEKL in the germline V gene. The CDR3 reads CASSQDDPGQEQLFF. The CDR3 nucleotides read TGCGCCAGCAGCCAAGATGATCCGGGACAGGAGCAACTGTTTTTT.

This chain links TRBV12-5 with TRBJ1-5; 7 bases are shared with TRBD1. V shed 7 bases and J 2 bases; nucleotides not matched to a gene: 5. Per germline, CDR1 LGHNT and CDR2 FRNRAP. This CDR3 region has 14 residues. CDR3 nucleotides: TGTGCTAGTGACCCCGGGACAGGCAATCAGCCCCAGCATTTT. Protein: CASDPGTGNQPQHF.

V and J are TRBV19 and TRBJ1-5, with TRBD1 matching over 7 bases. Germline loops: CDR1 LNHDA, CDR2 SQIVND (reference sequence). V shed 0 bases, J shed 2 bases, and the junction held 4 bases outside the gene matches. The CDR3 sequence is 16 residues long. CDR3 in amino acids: CASSIDSTGGNQPQHF. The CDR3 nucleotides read TGTGCCAGTAGTATAGATTCTACAGGGGGCAATCAGCCCCAGCATTTT.

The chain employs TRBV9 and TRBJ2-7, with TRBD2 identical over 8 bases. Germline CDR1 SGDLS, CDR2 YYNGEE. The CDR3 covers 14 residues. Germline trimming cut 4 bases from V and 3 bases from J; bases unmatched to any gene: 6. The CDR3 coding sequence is TGTGCCAGCAGCCCTAGCGGGCGCCACTACGAGCAGTACTTC. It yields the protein CASSPSGRHYEQYF.

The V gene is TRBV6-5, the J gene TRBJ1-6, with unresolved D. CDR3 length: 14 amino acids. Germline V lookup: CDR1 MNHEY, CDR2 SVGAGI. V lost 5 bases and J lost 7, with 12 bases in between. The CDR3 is CASSRQIANSPLHF. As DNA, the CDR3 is TGTGCCAGCAGTCGCCAGATAGCGAATTCACCCCTCCACTTT.

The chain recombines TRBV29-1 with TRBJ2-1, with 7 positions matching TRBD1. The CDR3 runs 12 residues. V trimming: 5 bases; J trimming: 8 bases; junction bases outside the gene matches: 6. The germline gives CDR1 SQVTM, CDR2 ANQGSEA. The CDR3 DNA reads TGCAGCGTTAGACAGGGTTTCTATGAGCAGTTCTTC. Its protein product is CSVRQGFYEQFF.

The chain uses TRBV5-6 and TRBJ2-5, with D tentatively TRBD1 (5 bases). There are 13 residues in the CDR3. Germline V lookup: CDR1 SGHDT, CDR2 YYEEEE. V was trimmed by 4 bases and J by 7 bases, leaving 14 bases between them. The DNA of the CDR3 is TGTGCCAGCAGCGGCACAGGATTTGGGACCCAGTACTTC. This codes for CASSGTGFGTQYF.

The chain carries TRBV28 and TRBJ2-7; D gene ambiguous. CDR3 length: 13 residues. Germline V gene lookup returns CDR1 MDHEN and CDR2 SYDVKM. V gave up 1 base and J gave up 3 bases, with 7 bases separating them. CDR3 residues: CASSLSEVYEQYF. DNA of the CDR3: TGTGCCAGCAGTTTATCTGAGGTCTACGAGCAGTACTTC.

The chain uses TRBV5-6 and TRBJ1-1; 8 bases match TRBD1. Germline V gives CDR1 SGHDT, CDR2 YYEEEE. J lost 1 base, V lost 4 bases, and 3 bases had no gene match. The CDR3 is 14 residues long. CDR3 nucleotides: TGTGCCAGCAGCCCCGGGACAGGGAACACTGAAGCTTTCTTT. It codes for CASSPGTGNTEAFF. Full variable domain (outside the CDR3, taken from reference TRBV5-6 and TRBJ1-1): DAGVTQSPTHLIKTRGQQVTLRCSPKSGHDTVSWYQQALGQGPQFIFQYYEEEERQRGNFPDRFSGHQFPNYSSELNVNALLLGDSALYLCASSPGTGNTEAFFGQGTRLTVV.

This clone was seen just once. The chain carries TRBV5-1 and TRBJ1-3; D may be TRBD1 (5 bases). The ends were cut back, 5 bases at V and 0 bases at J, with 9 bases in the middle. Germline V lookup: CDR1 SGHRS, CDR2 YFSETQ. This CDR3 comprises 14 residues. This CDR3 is CASRLTASGNTIYF. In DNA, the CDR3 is TGCGCCAGCAGGCTGACAGCCTCTGGAAACACCATATATTTT.

This CDR3 is CASSVLTSVADTQYF. Written as DNA, the CDR3 is TGTGCCAGCAGCGTCCTGACTAGCGTCGCAGATACGCAGTATTTT. The genes are TRBV9 and TRBJ2-3; 8 bases agree with TRBD2. CDR1 SGDLS and CDR2 YYNGEE come from the germline V gene. Germline trimming cut 2 bases from V and 4 bases from J; bases unmatched to any gene: 6. The CDR3 extends over 15 amino acids.

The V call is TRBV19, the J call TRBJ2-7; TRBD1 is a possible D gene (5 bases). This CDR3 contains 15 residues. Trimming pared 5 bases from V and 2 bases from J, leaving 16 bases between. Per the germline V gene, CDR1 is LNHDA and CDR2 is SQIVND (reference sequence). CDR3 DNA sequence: TGTGCCAGTAGTCCGGACGGACACACCACCTACGAGCAGTACTTC. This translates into CASSPDGHTTYEQYF. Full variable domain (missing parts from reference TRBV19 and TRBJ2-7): DGGITQSPKYLFRKEGQNVTLSCEQNLNHDAMYWYRQDPGQGLRLIYYSQIVNDFQKGDIAEGYSVSREKKESFPLTVTSAQKNPTAFYLCASSPDGHTTYEQYFGPGTRLTVT.

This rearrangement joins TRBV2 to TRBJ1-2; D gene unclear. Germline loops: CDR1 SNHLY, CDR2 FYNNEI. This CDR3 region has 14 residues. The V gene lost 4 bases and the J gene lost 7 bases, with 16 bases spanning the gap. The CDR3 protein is CASSAPTIESGYTF. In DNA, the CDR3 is TGTGCCAGCAGTGCTCCAACCATAGAGAGTGGCTACACCTTC.

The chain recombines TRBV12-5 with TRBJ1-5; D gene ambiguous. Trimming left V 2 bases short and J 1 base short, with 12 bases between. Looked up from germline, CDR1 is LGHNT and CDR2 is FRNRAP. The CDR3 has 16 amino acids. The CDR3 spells CASGLFVSGSNQPQHF. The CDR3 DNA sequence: TGTGCTAGTGGTTTGTTTGTTTCGGGAAGCAATCAGCCCCAGCATTTT.

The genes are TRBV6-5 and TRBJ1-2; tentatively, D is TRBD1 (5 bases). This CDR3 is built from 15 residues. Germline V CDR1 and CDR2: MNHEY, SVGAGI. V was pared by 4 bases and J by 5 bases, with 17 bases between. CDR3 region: CASSSTVASTYGYTF. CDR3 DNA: TGTGCCAGCAGTTCGACAGTTGCGTCCACTTATGGCTACACCTTC.

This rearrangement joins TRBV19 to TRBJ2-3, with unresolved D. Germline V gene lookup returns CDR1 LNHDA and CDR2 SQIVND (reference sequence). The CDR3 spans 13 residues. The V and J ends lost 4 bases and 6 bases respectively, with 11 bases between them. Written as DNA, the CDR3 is TGTGCCAGTAGTAGGCTTCCAAAGGATACGCAGTATTTT. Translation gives CASSRLPKDTQYF.

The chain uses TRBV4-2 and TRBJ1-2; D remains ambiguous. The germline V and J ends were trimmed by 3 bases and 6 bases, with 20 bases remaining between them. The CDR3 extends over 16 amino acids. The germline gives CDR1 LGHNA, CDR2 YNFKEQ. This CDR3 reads CASSQELFLRRDGYTF. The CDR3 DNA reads TGTGCCAGCAGCCAGGAACTCTTCCTCAGGCGGGATGGCTACACCTTC.

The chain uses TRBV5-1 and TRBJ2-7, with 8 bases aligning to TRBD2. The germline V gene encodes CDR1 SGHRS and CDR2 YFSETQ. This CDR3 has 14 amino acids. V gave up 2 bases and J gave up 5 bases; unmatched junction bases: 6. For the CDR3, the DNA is TGCGCCAGCAGCTTAAGATCGGGAGGGGACGAGCAGTACTTC. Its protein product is CASSLRSGGDEQYF. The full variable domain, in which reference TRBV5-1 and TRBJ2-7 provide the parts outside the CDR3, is KAGVTQTPRYLIKTRGQQVTLSCSPISGHRSVSWYQQTPGQGLQFLFEYFSETQRNKGNFPGRFSGRQFSNSRSEMNVSTLELGDSALYLCASSLRSGGDEQYFGPGTRLTVT.

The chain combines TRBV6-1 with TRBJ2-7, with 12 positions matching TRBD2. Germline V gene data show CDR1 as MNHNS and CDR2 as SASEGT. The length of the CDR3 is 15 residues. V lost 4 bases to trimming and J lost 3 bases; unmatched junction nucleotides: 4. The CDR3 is CASSGGLAGNYEQYF. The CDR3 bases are TGTGCCAGCAGTGGGGGACTAGCGGGCAACTACGAGCAGTACTTC.

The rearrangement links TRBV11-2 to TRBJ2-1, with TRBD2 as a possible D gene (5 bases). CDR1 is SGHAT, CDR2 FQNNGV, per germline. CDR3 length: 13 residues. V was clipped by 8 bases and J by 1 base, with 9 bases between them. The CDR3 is CASRGVSYNEQFF. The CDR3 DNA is TGTGCCAGCCGGGGAGTATCCTACAATGAGCAGTTCTTC.

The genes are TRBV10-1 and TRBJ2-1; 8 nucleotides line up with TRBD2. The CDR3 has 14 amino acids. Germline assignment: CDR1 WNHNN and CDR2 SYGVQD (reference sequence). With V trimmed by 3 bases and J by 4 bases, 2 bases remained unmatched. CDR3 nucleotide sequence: TGCGCCAGCAGTGAACTAGCGGATTACAATGAGCAGTTCTTC. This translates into CASSELADYNEQFF.

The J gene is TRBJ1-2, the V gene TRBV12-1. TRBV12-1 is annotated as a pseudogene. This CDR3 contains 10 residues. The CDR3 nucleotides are TGTGCCAGCTCATCGGGGATCGACACCTTC. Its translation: CASSSGIDTF.

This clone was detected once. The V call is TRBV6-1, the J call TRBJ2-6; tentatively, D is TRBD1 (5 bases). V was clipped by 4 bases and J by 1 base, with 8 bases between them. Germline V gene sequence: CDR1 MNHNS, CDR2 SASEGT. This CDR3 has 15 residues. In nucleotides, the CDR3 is TGTGCCAGCAGTGCCCAGGGATCTGGGGCCAACGTCCTGACTTTC. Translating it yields CASSAQGSGANVLTF.

The CDR3 reads CASSFGLRDRANYGYTF. Here the CDR3 DNA reads TGTGCCAGCAGTTTTGGCCTCCGGGACAGGGCTAACTATGGCTACACCTTC. The genes are TRBV28 and TRBJ1-2; TRBD1 matches 9 bases. This CDR3 contains 17 residues. J gave up 0 bases and V 3 bases, and 8 bases lay outside the gene matches. Germline V CDR1 and CDR2: MDHEN, SYDVKM.

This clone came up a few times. The CDR3 reads CASSPQGGGVYGYTF. CDR3 bases: TGTGCCAGCAGTCCACAGGGAGGGGGTGTCTATGGCTACACCTTC. V is TRBV6-6 and J is TRBJ1-2; weak D call: TRBD1 (6 bases). The CDR3 is 15 residues long. The V end lost 5 bases, the J end lost 4 bases, and 17 bases lay between the germline ends. Germline V gene lookup returns CDR1 MNHNY and CDR2 SVGAGI (reference sequence).

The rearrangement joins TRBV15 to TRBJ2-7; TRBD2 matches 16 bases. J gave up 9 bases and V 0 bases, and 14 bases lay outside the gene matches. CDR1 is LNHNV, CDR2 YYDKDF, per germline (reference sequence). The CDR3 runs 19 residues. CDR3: CATSRDKSPGLAGGPAQYF. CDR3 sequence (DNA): TGTGCCACCAGCAGAGATAAAAGCCCGGGACTAGCGGGAGGGCCGGCGCAGTACTTC.